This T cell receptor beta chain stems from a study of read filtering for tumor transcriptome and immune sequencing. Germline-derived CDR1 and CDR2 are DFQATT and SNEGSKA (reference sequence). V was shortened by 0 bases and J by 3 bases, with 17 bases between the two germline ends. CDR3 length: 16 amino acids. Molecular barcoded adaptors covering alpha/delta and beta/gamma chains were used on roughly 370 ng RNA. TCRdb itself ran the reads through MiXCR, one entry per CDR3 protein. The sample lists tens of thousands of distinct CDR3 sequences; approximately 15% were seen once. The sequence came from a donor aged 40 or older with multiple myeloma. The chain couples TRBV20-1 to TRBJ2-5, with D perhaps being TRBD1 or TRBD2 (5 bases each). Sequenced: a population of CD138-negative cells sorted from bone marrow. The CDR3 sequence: CSARDGPGAFKETQYF. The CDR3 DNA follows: TGCAGTGCTAGAGATGGGCCCGGGGCTTTCAAAGAGACCCAGTACTTC.